This T cell receptor beta chain was observed in a study of PD-L1 blockade in urothelial cancer. As for the study in general: When patients started atezolizumab at some point between 2014 and 2015, it was given at 1,200 mg intravenously every 3 weeks. The researchers analyzed blood 3 weeks (second dose) and 6 weeks after treatment start.

Study-wide findings and caveats: Tumor-associated TCR clones expanded more in blood at 3 weeks in patients with durable benefit.

Time point defined: peripheral blood 6 weeks after treatment start. V lost 4 bases to trimming and J lost 1 base; unmatched junction nucleotides: 11. Germline CDR1 SGHRS, CDR2 YFSETQ. The CDR3 is made up of 17 amino acids. The protocol was immunoSEQ multiplex PCR, while the TCRdb copy is restricted to in-frame clones and leaves out a portion. The table shows 72,000 or so clones, with 85% to 90% occurring only once. As regards this clone: Antigen specificity is unknown.

The receptor comes from a man in his 60s with urothelial cancer. This rearrangement joins TRBV5-1 to TRBJ2-3; 8 bases match TRBD2. The sample was PBMCs, taken around atezolizumab (anti-PD-L1) treatment. CDR3 sequence: CASSNIAGLWGTDTQYF. The CDR3 DNA sequence: TGCGCCAGCAGCAACATAGCGGGATTGTGGGGCACAGATACGCAGTATTTT.